Listed below are T cell receptor beta chains from one sample, sequenced in a study of radiotherapy plus CTLA-4 blockade in lung cancer. Produced via immunoSEQ multiplex PCR; TCRdb's table is partial and in-frame only. Of approximately 70,000 clones in the sample, approximately 79% were seen once. The material was peripheral blood, obtained from a patient treated with radiotherapy plus ipilimumab. The receptors come from a human donor with non-small cell lung cancer whose response to radiotherapy plus ipilimumab could not be evaluated. Some clones in this sample may be carry-over from other donors' samples. Each CDR3 is given with its conserved first and last residue. The order of the fields is J gene, V gene, clone size, D gene, CDR3 protein, CDR3 DNA. A D gene is named only where the DNA matches it firmly. Some rows have no size entry. The others give once, few or many, or a class for an expanded clone.

j_call: TRBJ2-7; v_call: TRBV27; clone_size: NA; d_call: TRBD1; cdr3_aa: CASRGTGTYEQYF; cdr3_nt: TGTGCCAGCAGAGGGACAGGGACCTACGAGCAGTACTTC
j_call: TRBJ1-6; v_call: TRBV11-2; clone_size: NA; d_call: TRBD1; cdr3_aa: CASSLQGAFNSPLHF; cdr3_nt: TGTGCCAGCAGCCTACAGGGGGCATTTAATTCACCCCTCCACTTT
j_call: TRBJ1-2; v_call: TRBV7-8; clone_size: NA; d_call: TRBD1; cdr3_aa: CASAMTGMSYGYTF; cdr3_nt: TGTGCCAGCGCTATGACAGGGATGAGCTATGGCTACACCTTC
j_call: TRBJ2-7; v_call: TRBV5-1; clone_size: NA; d_call: NA; cdr3_aa: CASSSPGAQNEQYF; cdr3_nt: TGCGCCAGCAGCTCCCCAGGGGCACAAAACGAGCAGTACTTC
j_call: TRBJ1-6; v_call: TRBV5-4; clone_size: NA; d_call: NA; cdr3_aa: CASSLVVSSYNSPLHF; cdr3_nt: TGTGCCAGCAGCTTGGTGGTTAGCTCCTATAATTCACCCCTCCACTTT
j_call: TRBJ1-6; v_call: TRBV5-1; clone_size: few; d_call: NA; cdr3_aa: CASSSGVDSPLHF; cdr3_nt: TGCGCCAGCAGCTCAGGGGTAGATTCACCCCTCCACTTT
j_call: TRBJ2-3; v_call: TRBV4-3; clone_size: once; d_call: NA; cdr3_aa: CASSQGPTSLDTQYF; cdr3_nt: TGCGCCAGCAGCCAAGGGCCGACTAGTTTAGATACGCAGTATTTT
j_call: TRBJ2-2; v_call: TRBV6-5; clone_size: NA; d_call: TRBD2; cdr3_aa: CASSYGGGNTGELFF; cdr3_nt: TGTGCCAGCAGTTACGGCGGGGGAAACACCGGGGAGCTGTTTTTT
j_call: TRBJ2-5; v_call: TRBV7-6; clone_size: few; d_call: NA; cdr3_aa: CASSLTVGETQYF; cdr3_nt: TGTGCCAGCAGTCTGACAGTCGGAGAGACCCAGTACTTC
j_call: TRBJ2-7; v_call: TRBV28; clone_size: NA; d_call: NA; cdr3_aa: CASSLSRYEQYF; cdr3_nt: TGTGCCAGCAGTTTATCCAGGTACGAGCAGTACTTC
j_call: TRBJ1-1; v_call: TRBV5-4; clone_size: few; d_call: NA; cdr3_aa: CASSLVPQPNTEAFF; cdr3_nt: TGTGCCAGCAGCTTAGTCCCACAGCCGAACACTGAAGCTTTCTTT
j_call: TRBJ1-2; v_call: TRBV4-1; clone_size: NA; d_call: TRBD1; cdr3_aa: CALSWGQGRNYGYTF; cdr3_nt: TGCGCGCTGAGTTGGGGACAGGGACGCAACTATGGCTACACCTTC
j_call: TRBJ1-1; v_call: TRBV30; clone_size: NA; d_call: NA; cdr3_aa: CAWNFDLITEAFF; cdr3_nt: TGCGCCTGGAACTTCGATCTAATCACTGAAGCTTTCTTT
j_call: TRBJ2-6; v_call: TRBV28; clone_size: NA; d_call: NA; cdr3_aa: CATHSGANVLTF; cdr3_nt: TGTGCCACCCACTCTGGGGCCAACGTCCTGACTTTC
j_call: TRBJ2-7; v_call: TRBV28; clone_size: NA; d_call: NA; cdr3_aa: CASAGGVYEQYF; cdr3_nt: TGTGCCAGCGCCGGAGGGGTGTACGAGCAGTACTTC
j_call: TRBJ1-2; v_call: TRBV25-1; clone_size: NA; d_call: TRBD1; cdr3_aa: CASSILKTGGYTF; cdr3_nt: TGTGCCAGCAGCATCCTCAAGACAGGGGGCTACACCTTC
j_call: TRBJ2-7; v_call: TRBV13; clone_size: NA; d_call: NA; cdr3_aa: CASSLPSSYEQYF; cdr3_nt: TGTGCCAGCAGCCTCCCGAGCTCCTACGAGCAGTACTTC
j_call: TRBJ2-1; v_call: TRBV5-1; clone_size: NA; d_call: NA; cdr3_aa: CASSLDRAPLYNEQFF; cdr3_nt: TGCGCCAGCAGCTTGGACAGGGCCCCACTATACAATGAGCAGTTCTTC
j_call: TRBJ2-7; v_call: TRBV2; clone_size: NA; d_call: NA; cdr3_aa: CASSESQGSSYEQYF; cdr3_nt: TGTGCCAGCAGTGAATCACAGGGAAGCTCCTACGAGCAGTACTTC
j_call: TRBJ2-7; v_call: TRBV15; clone_size: NA; d_call: TRBD1; cdr3_aa: CATSRDRADRGFGSYEQYF; cdr3_nt: TGTGCCACCAGCAGAGATCGGGCGGACAGGGGGTTTGGGTCCTACGAGCAGTACTTC
j_call: TRBJ1-4; v_call: TRBV10-3; clone_size: NA; d_call: NA; cdr3_aa: CAISVTAQGEKLFF; cdr3_nt: TGTGCCATCAGTGTCACAGCCCAGGGCGAAAAACTGTTTTTT
j_call: TRBJ2-7; v_call: TRBV4-1; clone_size: NA; d_call: TRBD1; cdr3_aa: CASSPQGTGYEAYEQYF; cdr3_nt: TGCGCCAGCAGCCCTCAGGGGACAGGATACGAGGCCTACGAGCAGTACTTC
j_call: TRBJ2-1; v_call: TRBV28; clone_size: NA; d_call: TRBD2; cdr3_aa: CAAGERGTYNEQFF; cdr3_nt: TGTGCCGCCGGGGAGCGGGGGACCTACAATGAGCAGTTCTTC
j_call: TRBJ2-7; v_call: TRBV2; clone_size: NA; d_call: TRBD1; cdr3_aa: CASSDGTGSYEQYF; cdr3_nt: TGTGCCAGCAGTGACGGGACAGGGTCCTACGAGCAGTACTTC
j_call: TRBJ2-1; v_call: TRBV5-1; clone_size: NA; d_call: TRBD2; cdr3_aa: CASSSPSGEQFF; cdr3_nt: TGCGCCAGCAGCTCACCTAGCGGGGAGCAGTTCTTC
j_call: TRBJ1-1; v_call: TRBV5-1; clone_size: NA; d_call: TRBD1; cdr3_aa: CASSIGQGNNEAFF; cdr3_nt: TGCGCCAGCAGCATAGGACAGGGAAATAACGAAGCTTTCTTT
j_call: TRBJ1-5; v_call: TRBV5-6; clone_size: NA; d_call: NA; cdr3_aa: CASSFLPNQPQHF; cdr3_nt: TGTGCCAGCAGCTTCCTCCCTAATCAGCCCCAGCATTTT
j_call: TRBJ2-2; v_call: TRBV27; clone_size: NA; d_call: NA; cdr3_aa: CASSFSDRTGELFF; cdr3_nt: TGTGCCAGCAGTTTCTCTGACAGAACCGGGGAGCTGTTTTTT
j_call: TRBJ2-7; v_call: TRBV6-5; clone_size: NA; d_call: NA; cdr3_aa: CASSYSQSYEQYF; cdr3_nt: TGTGCCAGCAGTTACAGTCAGTCCTACGAGCAGTACTTC
j_call: TRBJ1-1; v_call: TRBV11-2; clone_size: NA; d_call: NA; cdr3_aa: CASSPPLGRGTEAFF; cdr3_nt: TGTGCCAGCAGCCCGCCGTTAGGGAGGGGCACTGAAGCTTTCTTT
j_call: TRBJ1-1; v_call: TRBV10-3; clone_size: NA; d_call: NA; cdr3_aa: CAIRSGDTEAFF; cdr3_nt: TGTGCCATCAGGTCAGGGGACACTGAAGCTTTCTTT
j_call: TRBJ2-3; v_call: TRBV2; clone_size: NA; d_call: TRBD2; cdr3_aa: CASSVTSGVPGGTDTQYF; cdr3_nt: TGTGCCAGCAGTGTTACTAGCGGGGTGCCTGGAGGGACAGATACGCAGTATTTT
j_call: TRBJ2-5; v_call: TRBV7-2; clone_size: NA; d_call: TRBD2; cdr3_aa: CASSPSGGETQYF; cdr3_nt: TGTGCCAGCAGCCCCTCGGGGGGAGAGACCCAGTACTTC
j_call: TRBJ1-3; v_call: TRBV28; clone_size: few; d_call: NA; cdr3_aa: CASSKSLSGNTIYF; cdr3_nt: TGTGCCAGCAGCAAGAGCCTATCTGGAAACACCATATATTTT
j_call: TRBJ1-2; v_call: TRBV6-1; clone_size: NA; d_call: TRBD1; cdr3_aa: CASSPARTGWGGYTF; cdr3_nt: TGTGCCAGCAGTCCCGCCCGGACAGGGTGGGGCGGCTACACCTTC
j_call: TRBJ1-1; v_call: TRBV6-6; clone_size: once; d_call: NA; cdr3_aa: CASSYLEAGEAFF; cdr3_nt: TGTGCCAGCAGTTACCTTGAAGCCGGTGAAGCTTTCTTT
j_call: TRBJ2-1; v_call: TRBV30; clone_size: NA; d_call: NA; cdr3_aa: CAWASFANEQFF; cdr3_nt: TGTGCCTGGGCAAGCTTCGCCAATGAGCAGTTCTTC
j_call: TRBJ1-2; v_call: TRBV30; clone_size: NA; d_call: TRBD1; cdr3_aa: CASWTGSNYGYTF; cdr3_nt: TGTGCCTCCTGGACAGGGTCAAACTATGGCTACACCTTC
j_call: TRBJ2-5; v_call: TRBV29-1; clone_size: NA; d_call: TRBD1; cdr3_aa: CSVEEGDRGVGTQYF; cdr3_nt: TGCAGCGTTGAAGAGGGGGACAGGGGGGTAGGGACCCAGTACTTC
j_call: TRBJ1-1; v_call: TRBV5-1; clone_size: NA; d_call: TRBD1; cdr3_aa: CASSIDRGDTEAFF; cdr3_nt: TGCGCCAGCAGCATCGACAGGGGGGACACTGAAGCTTTCTTT
j_call: TRBJ2-3; v_call: TRBV5-1; clone_size: NA; d_call: NA; cdr3_aa: CASSWGGPDTQYF; cdr3_nt: TGCGCCAGCAGCTGGGGGGGCCCAGATACGCAGTATTTT
j_call: TRBJ1-2; v_call: TRBV2; clone_size: NA; d_call: NA; cdr3_aa: CASSPQGFYGYTF; cdr3_nt: TGTGCCAGCAGTCCACAGGGATTCTATGGCTACACCTTC
j_call: TRBJ2-7; v_call: TRBV9; clone_size: NA; d_call: NA; cdr3_aa: CASSDPRRSYEQYF; cdr3_nt: TGTGCCAGCAGCGACCCTAGACGGAGTTACGAGCAGTACTTC
j_call: TRBJ1-3; v_call: TRBV28; clone_size: NA; d_call: NA; cdr3_aa: CASSSPGSIGANSGNTIYF; cdr3_nt: TGTGCCAGCAGTTCCCCCGGGAGTATAGGGGCGAACTCTGGAAACACCATATATTTT
j_call: TRBJ2-1; v_call: TRBV6-1; clone_size: NA; d_call: TRBD1; cdr3_aa: CASRLQGVSYNEQFF; cdr3_nt: TGTGCCAGCAGGCTGCAGGGGGTCTCCTACAATGAGCAGTTCTTC
j_call: TRBJ2-1; v_call: TRBV27; clone_size: NA; d_call: TRBD2; cdr3_aa: CASSLSRTSGGPDEQFF; cdr3_nt: TGTGCCAGCAGTTTATCGAGGACTAGCGGGGGCCCTGATGAGCAGTTCTTC
j_call: TRBJ2-5; v_call: TRBV18; clone_size: once; d_call: TRBD1; cdr3_aa: CASSPPGQGGETQYF; cdr3_nt: TGTGCCAGCTCACCACCGGGACAGGGAGGAGAGACCCAGTACTTC